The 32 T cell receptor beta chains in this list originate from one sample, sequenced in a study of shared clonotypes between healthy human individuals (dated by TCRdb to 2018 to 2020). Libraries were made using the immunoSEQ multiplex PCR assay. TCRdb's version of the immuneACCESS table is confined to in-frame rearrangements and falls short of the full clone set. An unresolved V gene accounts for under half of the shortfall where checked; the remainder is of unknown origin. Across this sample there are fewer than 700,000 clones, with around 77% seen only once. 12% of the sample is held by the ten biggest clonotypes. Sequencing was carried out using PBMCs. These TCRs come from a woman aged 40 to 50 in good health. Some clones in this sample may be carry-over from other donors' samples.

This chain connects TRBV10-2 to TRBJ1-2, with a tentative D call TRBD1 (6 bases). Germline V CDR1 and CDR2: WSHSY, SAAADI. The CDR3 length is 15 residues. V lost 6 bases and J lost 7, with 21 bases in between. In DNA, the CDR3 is TGCGCCAGCAGATCGGGGGCGGGGGCGCGAAGTGGCTACACCTTC. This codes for CASRSGAGARSGYTF.

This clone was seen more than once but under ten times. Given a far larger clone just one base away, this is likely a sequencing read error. The CDR3 bases are TGTGCCACCAGCAGAGCGAGAGACCCCTACGATGAGCAGTTCTTC. Protein sequence: CATSRARDPYDEQFF. The chain has TRBV15 and TRBJ2-1, with unresolved D. The CDR3 extends over 15 amino acids. Germline values: CDR1 LNHNV, CDR2 YYDKDF (reference sequence).

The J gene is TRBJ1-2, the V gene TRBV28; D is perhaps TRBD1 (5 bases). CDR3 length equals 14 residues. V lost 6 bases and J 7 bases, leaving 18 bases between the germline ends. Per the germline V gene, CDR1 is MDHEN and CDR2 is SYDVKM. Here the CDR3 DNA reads TGTGCCAGCAGCTCCCGGCAGGGTCCCTCTGGCTACACCTTC. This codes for CASSSRQGPSGYTF.

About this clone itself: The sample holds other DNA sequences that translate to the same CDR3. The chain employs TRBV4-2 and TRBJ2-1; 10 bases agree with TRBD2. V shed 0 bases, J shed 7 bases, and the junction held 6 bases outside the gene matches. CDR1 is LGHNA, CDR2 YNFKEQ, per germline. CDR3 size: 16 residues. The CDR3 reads CASSQDEREGRNEQFF. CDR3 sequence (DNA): TGTGCCAGCAGCCAAGATGAGCGGGAGGGTCGGAATGAGCAGTTCTTC.

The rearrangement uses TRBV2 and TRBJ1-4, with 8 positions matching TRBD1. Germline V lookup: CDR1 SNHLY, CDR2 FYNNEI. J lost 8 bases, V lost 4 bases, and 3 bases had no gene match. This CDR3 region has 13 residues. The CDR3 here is CASSGTGKEKLFF. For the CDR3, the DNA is TGTGCCAGCAGTGGGACAGGGAAAGAAAAACTGTTTTTT.

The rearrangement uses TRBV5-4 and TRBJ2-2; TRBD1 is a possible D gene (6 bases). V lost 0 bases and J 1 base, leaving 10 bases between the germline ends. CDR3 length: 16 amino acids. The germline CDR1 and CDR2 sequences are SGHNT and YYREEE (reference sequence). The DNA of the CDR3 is TGTGCCAGCAGCTTGGTTCCCAGGGGGAACACCGGGGAGCTGTTTTTT. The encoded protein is CASSLVPRGNTGELFF.

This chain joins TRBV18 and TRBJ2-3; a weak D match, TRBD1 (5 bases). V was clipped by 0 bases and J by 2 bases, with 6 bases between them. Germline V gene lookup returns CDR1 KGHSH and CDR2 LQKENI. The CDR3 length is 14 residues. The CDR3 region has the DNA TGTGCCAGCTCACCACCGGGGCACACAGATACGCAGTATTTT. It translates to CASSPPGHTDTQYF.

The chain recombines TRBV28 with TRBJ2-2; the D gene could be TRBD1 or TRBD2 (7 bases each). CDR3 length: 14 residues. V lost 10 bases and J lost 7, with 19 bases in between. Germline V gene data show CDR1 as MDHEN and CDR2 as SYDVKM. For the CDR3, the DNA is TGTGCCATCAGGGGGGAGGGCCATCACGGGGAGCTGTTTTTT. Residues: CAIRGEGHHGELFF.

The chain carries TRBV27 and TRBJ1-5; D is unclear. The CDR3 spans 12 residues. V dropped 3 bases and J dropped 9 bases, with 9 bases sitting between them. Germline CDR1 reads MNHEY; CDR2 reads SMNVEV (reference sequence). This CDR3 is CASSFQGGPQHF. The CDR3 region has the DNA TGTGCCAGCAGTTTTCAAGGCGGGCCCCAGCATTTT.

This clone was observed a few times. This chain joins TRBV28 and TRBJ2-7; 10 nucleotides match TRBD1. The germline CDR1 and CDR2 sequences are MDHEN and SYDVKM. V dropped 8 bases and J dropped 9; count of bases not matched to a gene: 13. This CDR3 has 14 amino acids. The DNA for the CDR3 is TGTGCCAGCTCTCCCCGCCGGACAGGGGGTGGGCAGTACTTC. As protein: CASSPRRTGGGQYF.

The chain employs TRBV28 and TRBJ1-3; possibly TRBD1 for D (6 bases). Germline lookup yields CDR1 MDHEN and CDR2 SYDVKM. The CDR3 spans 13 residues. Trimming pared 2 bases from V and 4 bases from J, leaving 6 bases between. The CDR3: CASSLQGGNTIYF. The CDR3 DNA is TGTGCCAGCAGTTTACAGGGGGGAAACACCATATATTTT.

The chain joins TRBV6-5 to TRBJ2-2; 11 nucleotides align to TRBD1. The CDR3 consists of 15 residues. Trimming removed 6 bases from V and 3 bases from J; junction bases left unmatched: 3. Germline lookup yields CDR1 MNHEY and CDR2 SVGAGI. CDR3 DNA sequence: TGTGCCAGCAGACGGACAGGGGGCGACACCGGGGAGCTGTTTTTT. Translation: CASRRTGGDTGELFF.

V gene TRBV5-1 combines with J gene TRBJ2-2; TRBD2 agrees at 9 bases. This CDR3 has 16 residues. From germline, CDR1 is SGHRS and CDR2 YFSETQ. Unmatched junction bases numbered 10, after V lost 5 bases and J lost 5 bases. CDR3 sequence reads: CASRALAGEITGELFF. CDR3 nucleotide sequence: TGCGCCAGCAGGGCTTTAGCGGGAGAGATTACCGGGGAGCTGTTTTTT.

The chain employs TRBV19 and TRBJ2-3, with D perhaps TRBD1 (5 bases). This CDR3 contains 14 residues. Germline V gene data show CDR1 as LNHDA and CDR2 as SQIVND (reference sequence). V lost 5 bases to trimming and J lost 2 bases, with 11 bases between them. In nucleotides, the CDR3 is TGTGCCAGTAGTCAGGGTCCCCTCACAGATACGCAGTATTTT. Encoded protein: CASSQGPLTDTQYF.

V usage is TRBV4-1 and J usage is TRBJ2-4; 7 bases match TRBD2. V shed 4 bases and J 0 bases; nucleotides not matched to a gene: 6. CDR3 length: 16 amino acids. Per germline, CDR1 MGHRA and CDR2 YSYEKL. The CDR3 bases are TGCGCCAGCAGCCCTAGACGGGGGGTAGCCAAAAACATTCAGTACTTC. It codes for CASSPRRGVAKNIQYF.

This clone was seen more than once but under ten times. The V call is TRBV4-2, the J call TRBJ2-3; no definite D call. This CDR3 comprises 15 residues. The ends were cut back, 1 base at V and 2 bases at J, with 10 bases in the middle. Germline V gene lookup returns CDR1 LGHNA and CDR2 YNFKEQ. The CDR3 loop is CASSQVRVDTDTQYF. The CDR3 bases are TGTGCCAGCAGCCAAGTTAGGGTTGACACAGATACGCAGTATTTT.

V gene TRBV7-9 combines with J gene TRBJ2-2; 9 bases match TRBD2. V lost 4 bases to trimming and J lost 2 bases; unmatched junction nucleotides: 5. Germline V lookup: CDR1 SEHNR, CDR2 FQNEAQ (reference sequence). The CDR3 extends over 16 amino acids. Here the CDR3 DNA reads TGTGCCAGCAGCTCAAGACTAGCGGAAAACACCGGGGAGCTGTTTTTT. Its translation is CASSSRLAENTGELFF.

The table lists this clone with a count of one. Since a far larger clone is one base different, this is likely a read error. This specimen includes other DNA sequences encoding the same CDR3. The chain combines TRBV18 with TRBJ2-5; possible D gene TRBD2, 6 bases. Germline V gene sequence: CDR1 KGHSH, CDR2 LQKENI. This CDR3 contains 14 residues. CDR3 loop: CASSDSVGGETQYF. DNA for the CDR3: TGCGCCAGCTCTGACAGCGTGGGGGGAGAGACCCAGTACTTC.

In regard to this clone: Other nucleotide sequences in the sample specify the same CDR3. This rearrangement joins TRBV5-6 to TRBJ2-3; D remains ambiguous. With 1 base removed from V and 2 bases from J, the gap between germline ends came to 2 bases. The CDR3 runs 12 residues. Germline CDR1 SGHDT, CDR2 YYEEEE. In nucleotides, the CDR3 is TGTGCCAGCAGCTTGTCCACAGATACGCAGTATTTT. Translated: CASSLSTDTQYF.

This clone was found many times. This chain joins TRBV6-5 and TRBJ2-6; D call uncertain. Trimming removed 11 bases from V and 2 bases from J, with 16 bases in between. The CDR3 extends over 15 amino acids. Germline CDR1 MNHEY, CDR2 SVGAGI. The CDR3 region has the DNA TGTGCCGCTGGACGGGCACTTACTGGGGCCAACGTCCTGACTTTC. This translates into CAAGRALTGANVLTF.

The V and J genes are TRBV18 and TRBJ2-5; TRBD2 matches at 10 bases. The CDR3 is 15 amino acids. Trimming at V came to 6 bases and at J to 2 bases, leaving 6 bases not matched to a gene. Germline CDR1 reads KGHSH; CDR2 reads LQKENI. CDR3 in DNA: TGTGCCAGCTCCCCGACTAGCGGGTCACAAGAGACCCAGTACTTC. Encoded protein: CASSPTSGSQETQYF.

CDR3 residues: CASSEFVGTGVYEQYF. CDR3 in DNA: TGTGCCAGCAGTGAATTTGTTGGGACTGGGGTCTACGAGCAGTACTTC. The genes are TRBV6-1 and TRBJ2-7; perhaps TRBD2 as D (6 bases). This CDR3 has 16 amino acids. The germline gives CDR1 MNHNS, CDR2 SASEGT. V lost 2 bases and J lost 3, with 17 bases in between.

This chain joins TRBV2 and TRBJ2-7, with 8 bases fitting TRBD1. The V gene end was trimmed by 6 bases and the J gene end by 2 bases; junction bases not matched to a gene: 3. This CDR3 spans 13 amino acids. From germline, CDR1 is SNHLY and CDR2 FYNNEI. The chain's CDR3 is CASRRQGTYEQYF. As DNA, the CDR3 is TGTGCCAGCAGAAGACAGGGGACCTACGAGCAGTACTTC.

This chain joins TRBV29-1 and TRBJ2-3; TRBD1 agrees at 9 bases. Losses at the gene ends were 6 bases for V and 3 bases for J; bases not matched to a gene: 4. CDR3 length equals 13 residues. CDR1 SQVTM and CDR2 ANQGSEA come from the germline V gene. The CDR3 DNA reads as TGCAGCGTGGGACAGGGCTCTACAGATACGCAGTATTTT. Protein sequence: CSVGQGSTDTQYF.

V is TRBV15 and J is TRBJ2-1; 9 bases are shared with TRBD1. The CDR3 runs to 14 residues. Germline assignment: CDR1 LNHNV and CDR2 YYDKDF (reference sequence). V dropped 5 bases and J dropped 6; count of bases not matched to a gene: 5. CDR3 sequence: CATSGDRVLNEQFF. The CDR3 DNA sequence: TGTGCCACCAGCGGGGACAGGGTACTCAATGAGCAGTTCTTC.

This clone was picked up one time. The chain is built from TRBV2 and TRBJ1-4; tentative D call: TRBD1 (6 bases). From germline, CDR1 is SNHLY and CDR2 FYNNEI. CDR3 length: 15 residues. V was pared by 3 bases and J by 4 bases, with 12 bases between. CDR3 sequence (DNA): TGTGCCAGCAGTGACCAGGGGCCCATTAATGAAAAACTGTTTTTT. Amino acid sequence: CASSDQGPINEKLFF. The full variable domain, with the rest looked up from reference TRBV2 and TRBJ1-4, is EPEVTQTPSHQVTQMGQEVILRCVPISNHLYFYWYRQILGQKVEFLVSFYNNEISEKSEIFDDQFSVERPDGSNFTLKIRSTKLEDSAMYFCASSDQGPINEKLFFGSGTQLSVL.

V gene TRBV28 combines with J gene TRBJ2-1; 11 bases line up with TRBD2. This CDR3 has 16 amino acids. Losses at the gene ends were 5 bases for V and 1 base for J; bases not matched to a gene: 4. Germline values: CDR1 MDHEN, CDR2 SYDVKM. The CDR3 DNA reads TGTGCCAGCAGTCCGACTAGCGGGATTTCCTACAATGAGCAGTTCTTC. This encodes CASSPTSGISYNEQFF.

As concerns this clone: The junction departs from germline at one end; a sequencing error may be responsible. CDR3 DNA sequence: TGTGCCAGCAGACAAACAGATACGCTGTATTTT. This codes for CASRQTDTLYF. The chain joins TRBV27 to TRBJ2-3; no definite D call. Germline CDR1 is MNHEY and CDR2 is SMNVEV (reference sequence). The CDR3 extends over 11 amino acids.

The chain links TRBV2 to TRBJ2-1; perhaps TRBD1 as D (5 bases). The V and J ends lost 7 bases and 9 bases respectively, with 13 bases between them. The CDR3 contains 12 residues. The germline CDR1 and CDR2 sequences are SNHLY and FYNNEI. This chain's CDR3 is CASMAGWGEQFF. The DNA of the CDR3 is TGTGCCAGCATGGCAGGGTGGGGTGAGCAGTTCTTC.

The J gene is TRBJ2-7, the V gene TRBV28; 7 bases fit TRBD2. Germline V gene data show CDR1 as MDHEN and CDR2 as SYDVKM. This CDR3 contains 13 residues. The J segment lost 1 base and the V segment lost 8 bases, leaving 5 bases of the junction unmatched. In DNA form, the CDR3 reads TGTGCCAGCGGGCAGCGGGGTTCCTACGAGCAGTACTTC. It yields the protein CASGQRGSYEQYF.

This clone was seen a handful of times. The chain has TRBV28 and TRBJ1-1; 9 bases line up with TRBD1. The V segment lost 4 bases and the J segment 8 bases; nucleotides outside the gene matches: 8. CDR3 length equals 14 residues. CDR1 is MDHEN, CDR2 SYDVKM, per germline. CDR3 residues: CASSSIRDREEAFF. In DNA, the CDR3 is TGTGCCAGCAGTTCTATACGGGACAGGGAAGAAGCTTTCTTT.

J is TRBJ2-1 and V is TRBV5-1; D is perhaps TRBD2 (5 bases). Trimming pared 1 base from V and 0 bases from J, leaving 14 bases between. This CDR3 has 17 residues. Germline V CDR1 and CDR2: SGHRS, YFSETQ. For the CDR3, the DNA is TGCGCCAGCAGCTTGTCGATTTCGGGGAGCTCCTACAATGAGCAGTTCTTC. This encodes CASSLSISGSSYNEQFF. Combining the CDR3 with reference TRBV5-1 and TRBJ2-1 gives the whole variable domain KAGVTQTPRYLIKTRGQQVTLSCSPISGHRSVSWYQQTPGQGLQFLFEYFSETQRNKGNFPGRFSGRQFSNSRSEMNVSTLELGDSALYLCASSLSISGSSYNEQFFGPGTRLTVL.